These 14 T cell receptor beta chains were sequenced from one sample in a study of blood T cell repertoires in COVID-19. Measured with immunoSEQ multiplex PCR; TCRdb has only the in-frame clones, and not every one. The repertoire holds around 300,000 clones, with about 90% as singletons. Sequencing input: peripheral blood. The receptors were sampled from a young woman with COVID-19, enrolled during active disease.

In the case of this clone: A junction end diverges from the germline sequence, so it may reflect a read error. This sequence joins TRBV27 and TRBJ2-7, with TRBD1 identical over 8 bases. In germline, CDR1 is MNHEY, CDR2 SMNVEV (reference sequence). The length of the CDR3 is 14 residues. CDR3 sequence: CASSLSDRDYEQYF. DNA for the CDR3: TGTGCCAGCAGTCTATCGGACAGGGATTACGAGCAGTACTTC.

There are a few counts of this clone. The V call is TRBV29-1, the J call TRBJ1-3; the match to TRBD1 covers 7 bases. The CDR3 contains 13 residues. After removal of 5 bases from V and 0 bases from J, the junction contained 1 base not matched to a gene. In germline, CDR1 is SQVTM, CDR2 ANQGSEA. The CDR3: CSVPGGSGNTIYF. The CDR3 DNA follows: TGCAGCGTTCCAGGGGGCTCTGGAAACACCATATATTTT.

V and J are TRBV19 and TRBJ1-5, with TRBD1 identical over 9 bases. J lost 0 bases, V lost 7 bases, and 10 bases had no gene match. Germline lookup yields CDR1 LNHDA and CDR2 SQIVND (reference sequence). This CDR3 comprises 17 residues. CDR3 sequence: CASNWPPGQGSNQPQHF. CDR3 coding DNA: TGTGCCAGTAATTGGCCTCCGGGACAGGGTAGCAATCAGCCCCAGCATTTT.

CDR3 sequence reads: CASSQPGTGESEKLFF. The CDR3 bases are TGTGCCAGCAGCCAGCCCGGGACAGGGGAGAGCGAAAAACTGTTTTTT. This chain links TRBV3-1 (or the pseudogene TRBV3-2) with TRBJ1-4; 10 nucleotides line up with TRBD1. The CDR3 covers 16 residues. Germline trimming cut 3 bases from V and 8 bases from J; bases unmatched to any gene: 9. Germline V gene data show CDR1 as LGHDT and CDR2 as YNNKEL (reference sequence).

This chain connects TRBV3-1 (or the pseudogene TRBV3-2) to TRBJ1-3; 8 bases map to TRBD1. The J segment lost 4 bases and the V segment lost 0 bases, leaving 2 bases of the junction unmatched. Looked up from germline, CDR1 is LGHDT and CDR2 is YNNKEL (reference sequence). The CDR3 spans 15 residues. The CDR3 DNA reads as TGTGCCAGCAGCCAAGATAGGACAGGGGGAAACACCATATATTTT. As protein: CASSQDRTGGNTIYF.

The rearrangement joins TRBV2 to TRBJ1-1; 7 bases agree with TRBD1. Germline CDR1 is SNHLY and CDR2 is FYNNEI. The CDR3 sequence is 15 residues long. With 6 bases clipped from V and 2 bases from J, the junction kept 9 bases outside the gene matches. The chain's CDR3 is CASRLQGSLNTEAFF. In DNA form, the CDR3 reads TGTGCCAGCAGGTTACAGGGGTCGCTAAACACTGAAGCTTTCTTT.

This chain joins TRBV10-3 and TRBJ1-5; 7 bases are a match to TRBD1. V shed 5 bases, J shed 5 bases, and the junction held 6 bases outside the gene matches. The germline CDR1 and CDR2 sequences are ENHRY and SYGVKD. The CDR3 is 14 amino acids. CDR3 coding DNA: TGTGCCATCAGTCTCGACAGGGTGGATCAGCCCCAGCATTTT. It yields the protein CAISLDRVDQPQHF.

The chain has TRBV7-2 and TRBJ2-3; 8 bases line up with TRBD2. Germline V gene data show CDR1 as SGHTA and CDR2 as FQGNSA. J was trimmed by 5 bases and V by 1 base; bases with no gene match: 8. The CDR3 sequence is 16 residues long. For the CDR3, the DNA is TGTGCCAGCAGCTTAGGGGTGAGCGGGAGTGGAGATACGCAGTATTTT. The encoded protein is CASSLGVSGSGDTQYF.

This clone was found once. The V and J genes are TRBV5-1 and TRBJ1-4, with 9 bases lining up with TRBD1. J was trimmed by 6 bases and V by 4 bases; bases with no gene match: 4. Germline assignment: CDR1 SGHRS and CDR2 YFSETQ. The CDR3 runs to 14 residues. The CDR3 DNA is TGCGCCAGCAGCACAACAGGGGGCGATGAAAAACTGTTTTTT. This sequence encodes CASSTTGGDEKLFF.

The V gene is TRBV10-1, the J gene TRBJ2-2; a weak D match, TRBD2 (6 bases). The CDR3 is 16 residues long. Germline CDR1 is WNHNN and CDR2 is SYGVQD (reference sequence). Between the trimmed V and J ends, which lost 3 bases and 4 bases, there was a span of 15 bases. The CDR3 protein is CASSDQTRGATGELFF. CDR3 nucleotides: TGCGCCAGCAGTGACCAGACTCGCGGGGCCACCGGGGAGCTGTTTTTT.

The rearrangement uses TRBV10-3 and TRBJ2-7; TRBD2 matches at 13 bases. Germline trimming cut 5 bases from V and 6 bases from J; bases unmatched to any gene: 4. Germline lookup yields CDR1 ENHRY and CDR2 SYGVKD. The CDR3 has 14 residues. CDR3 in amino acids: CAISPGLAGTEQYF. The DNA of the CDR3 is TGTGCCATCAGTCCGGGACTAGCGGGAACCGAGCAGTACTTC.

The chain is built from TRBV27 and TRBJ2-1; 16 bases match TRBD2. This CDR3 is built from 22 residues. Trimming at V came to 6 bases and at J to 3 bases, leaving 20 bases not matched to a gene. CDR1 and CDR2 (germline): MNHEY, SMNVEV (reference sequence). The CDR3 here is CASSSLLPGLAGGPINYNEQFF. The CDR3 region has the DNA TGTGCCAGCAGCTCTCTATTACCGGGACTAGCGGGAGGGCCCATAAACTACAATGAGCAGTTCTTC.

The V gene is TRBV5-4, the J gene TRBJ2-7; possible D gene TRBD1, 6 bases. V lost 3 bases to trimming and J lost 2 bases, with 9 bases between them. In germline, CDR1 is SGHNT, CDR2 YYREEE (reference sequence). CDR3 size: 13 residues. The CDR3 nucleotides are TGTGCCAGCAGCTCACAGGGACCCTACGAGCAGTACTTC. Translating it yields CASSSQGPYEQYF.

Only a few counts were recorded for this clone. The gene calls are TRBV3-1 (or the pseudogene TRBV3-2) and TRBJ1-1; D is unresolved. Germline CDR1 and CDR2: LGHDT and YNNKEL (reference sequence). V lost 1 base and J 3 bases, leaving 9 bases between the germline ends. The CDR3 has 14 amino acids. The CDR3 coding sequence is TGTGCCAGCAGCCAAGGGCACGGGGACACTGAAGCTTTCTTT. It translates to CASSQGHGDTEAFF.